The 4 T cell receptor beta chains given below trace back to one sample, sequenced in a study of blood T cell repertoires in COVID-19. Clones were read by immunoSEQ multiplex PCR, and TCRdb kept only the in-frame ones, dropping some. Of 60,000 to 85,000 clones listed, about 80% were seen once; the top ten hold over 15%. Material: peripheral blood. These receptors came from a man aged 70-80 years who had recovered from COVID-19.

The CDR3 reads CASSPLGAGAADTQYF. In DNA, the CDR3 is TGCGCCAGCAGCCCTCTTGGCGCGGGAGCTGCAGATACGCAGTATTTT. The chain is built from TRBV5-1 and TRBJ2-3; 7 bases align to TRBD2. Unmatched junction bases numbered 12, after V lost 4 bases and J lost 4 bases. This CDR3 is built from 16 residues. CDR1 and CDR2 from the germline V gene are SGHRS and YFSETQ.

The genes are TRBV6-1 and TRBJ2-3, with TRBD1 matching over 11 bases. The J segment lost 5 bases and the V segment lost 6 bases, leaving 4 bases of the junction unmatched. Germline V gene lookup returns CDR1 MNHNS and CDR2 SASEGT. This CDR3 spans 14 amino acids. CDR3 region: CASRDRGQGDTQYF. In DNA form, the CDR3 reads TGTGCCAGCAGGGACAGGGGGCAGGGAGATACGCAGTATTTT.

This rearrangement joins TRBV28 to TRBJ1-2; the D gene is possibly TRBD1 (5 bases). V dropped 4 bases and J dropped 4 bases, with 16 bases sitting between them. Germline-derived CDR1 and CDR2 are MDHEN and SYDVKM. The length of the CDR3 is 15 residues. For the CDR3, the DNA is TGTGCCAGCAGTTCGAAAGGGGTTCTCCCCTATGGCTACACCTTC. Protein product: CASSSKGVLPYGYTF.

The chain joins TRBV7-6 to TRBJ1-1, with D uncertain. Looked up from germline, CDR1 is SGHVS and CDR2 is FNYEAQ. The CDR3 totals 14 residues. V was clipped by 2 bases and J by 1 base, with 8 bases between them. The CDR3 DNA reads TGTGCCAGCAGCTTAAGTGGGCGGAACACTGAAGCTTTCTTT. Translated: CASSLSGRNTEAFF.